The 14 T cell receptor beta chains in this list originate from one sample, sequenced in a study of blood T cell repertoires in COVID-19. Clones were read by immunoSEQ multiplex PCR, and TCRdb kept only the in-frame ones, dropping some. Among under 350,000 clones listed, 85% were seen once. Sequenced sample: peripheral blood. Source of these receptors: a human donor in a cohort sampled during active COVID-19.

The rearrangement joins TRBV7-6 to TRBJ2-7; D possibly corresponds to TRBD1 (6 bases). The V gene's germline CDR1 is SGHVS and CDR2 FNYEAQ. CDR3 length: 17 amino acids. Between the trimmed V and J ends, which lost 1 base and 0 bases, there was a span of 16 bases. The chain's CDR3 is CASSLGPGQQSSYEQYF. The DNA for the CDR3 is TGTGCCAGCAGCTTAGGGCCGGGACAACAATCCTCCTACGAGCAGTACTTC. The variable domain in full, with the rest retrieved from reference TRBV7-6 and TRBJ2-7, is GAGVSQSPRYKVTKRGQDVALRCDPISGHVSLYWYRQALGQGPEFLTYFNYEAQQDKSGLPNDRFSAERPEGSISTLTIQRTEQRDSAMYRCASSLGPGQQSSYEQYFGPGTRLTVT.

V usage is TRBV30 and J usage is TRBJ1-1; D is unclear. This CDR3 is built from 13 residues. Germline CDR1 GTSNPN, CDR2 SVGIG (reference sequence). Trimming pared 4 bases from V and 1 base from J, leaving 10 bases between. This chain's CDR3 is CAWTVSGNTEAFF. CDR3 DNA: TGTGCCTGGACGGTAAGTGGGAACACTGAAGCTTTCTTT.

The genes are TRBV5-1 and TRBJ1-4; 7 nucleotides align to TRBD1. CDR1 and CDR2 (germline): SGHRS, YFSETQ. This CDR3 has 14 residues. V lost 3 bases and J lost 4; bases outside the gene matches: 3. The CDR3 DNA follows: TGCGCCAGCAGCTCCGGGACAGATAATGAAAAACTGTTTTTT. Its protein product is CASSSGTDNEKLFF.

V and J are TRBV12-3 or TRBV12-4 and TRBJ1-2, with D unresolved. Deletions cut 11 bases from V and 1 base from J, with 8 bases between. The CDR3 has 11 residues. In DNA form, the CDR3 reads TGTGCCGTACTAAGTAACTATGGCTACACCTTC. Translation gives CAVLSNYGYTF.

The V call is TRBV11-1, the J call TRBJ2-3; D ambiguous. The CDR3 consists of 12 residues. Germline loops: CDR1 SGHAT, CDR2 FQDESV (reference sequence). V dropped 2 bases and J dropped 6 bases, with 6 bases sitting between them. CDR3 nucleotide sequence: TGTGCCAGCAGCTTACAGATCGATACGCAGTATTTT. This gives the protein CASSLQIDTQYF.

V is TRBV6-6 and J is TRBJ2-2; 9 bases fit TRBD1. J gave up 6 bases and V 11 bases, and 10 bases lay outside the gene matches. This CDR3 contains 14 residues. Germline CDR1 and CDR2: MNHNY and SVGAGI (reference sequence). CDR3 loop: CAGEDRGRSGELFF. CDR3 nucleotide sequence: TGTGCCGGGGAGGACAGGGGACGATCCGGGGAGCTGTTTTTT.

CDR3 loop: CASSSHREWTEAFF. DNA for the CDR3: TGTGCCAGCAGCTCTCACAGGGAGTGGACTGAAGCTTTCTTT. The chain joins TRBV11-1 to TRBJ1-1, with D tentatively TRBD1 (6 bases). The CDR3 runs to 14 residues. The germline V gene encodes CDR1 SGHAT and CDR2 FQDESV (reference sequence). V gave up 4 bases and J gave up 5 bases, with 14 bases separating them.

The V call is TRBV19, the J call TRBJ1-6, with TRBD1 identical over 12 bases. CDR1 LNHDA and CDR2 SQIVND come from the germline V gene (reference sequence). Germline trimming cut 5 bases from V and 9 bases from J; bases unmatched to any gene: 5. The CDR3 covers 15 residues. CDR3 nucleotides: TGTGCCAGTAGTCCCGGGACAGGGGGCGTTTCACCCCTCCACTTT. It encodes CASSPGTGGVSPLHF.

This clone was seen just once. This chain uses TRBV2 with TRBJ1-3; TRBD1 is a possible D gene (5 bases). The germline V and J ends were trimmed by 2 bases and 2 bases, with 7 bases remaining between them. Germline values: CDR1 SNHLY, CDR2 FYNNEI. The CDR3 sequence is 14 residues long. As DNA, the CDR3 is TGTGCCAGCAGTGAACAGGGCGCTGGAAACACCATATATTTT. This codes for CASSEQGAGNTIYF.

V and J are TRBV6-5 and TRBJ2-7; D gene unclear. Trimming left V 8 bases short and J 7 bases short, with 21 bases between. The CDR3 is made up of 14 amino acids. Germline V gene sequence: CDR1 MNHEY, CDR2 SVGAGI. The chain's CDR3 is CASEQSTLSWEQYF. In DNA form, the CDR3 reads TGTGCCAGCGAACAGTCTACCCTTTCGTGGGAGCAGTACTTC.

V gene TRBV6-5 combines with J gene TRBJ2-7; D might be TRBD2 (5 bases). Trimming pared 1 base from V and 3 bases from J, leaving 10 bases between. Germline CDR1 MNHEY, CDR2 SVGAGI. This CDR3 has 14 amino acids. This CDR3 is CASSYWVGSYEQYF. In nucleotides, the CDR3 is TGTGCCAGCAGTTACTGGGTAGGGAGCTACGAGCAGTACTTC.

This clone was counted between two and nine times. The V gene is TRBV7-2, the J gene TRBJ2-1, with TRBD2 matching over 7 bases. V lost 1 base and J lost 3; bases outside the gene matches: 6. Germline CDR1 and CDR2: SGHTA and FQGNSA. The CDR3 length is 16 residues. CDR3 region: CASSLVRLAVYNEQFF. For the CDR3, the DNA is TGTGCCAGCAGCTTAGTACGCCTAGCGGTCTACAATGAGCAGTTCTTC.

This clone was observed a handful of times. The gene calls are TRBV7-9 and TRBJ1-2; 8 bases align to TRBD1. The CDR3 contains 16 residues. Losses at the gene ends were 3 bases for V and 5 bases for J; bases not matched to a gene: 11. Germline V gene lookup returns CDR1 SEHNR and CDR2 FQNEAQ (reference sequence). The CDR3 is CASSFIESGGEYGYTF. The CDR3 DNA reads TGTGCCAGCAGCTTTATTGAGTCAGGGGGCGAATATGGCTACACCTTC.

The chain recombines TRBV19 with TRBJ2-1, with unresolved D. Trimming removed 3 bases from V and 6 bases from J, with 9 bases in between. The CDR3 has 13 residues. Germline V gives CDR1 LNHDA, CDR2 SQIVND (reference sequence). CDR3 region: CASSIRVPNEQFF. In DNA, the CDR3 is TGTGCCAGTAGTATTCGGGTACCCAATGAGCAGTTCTTC.